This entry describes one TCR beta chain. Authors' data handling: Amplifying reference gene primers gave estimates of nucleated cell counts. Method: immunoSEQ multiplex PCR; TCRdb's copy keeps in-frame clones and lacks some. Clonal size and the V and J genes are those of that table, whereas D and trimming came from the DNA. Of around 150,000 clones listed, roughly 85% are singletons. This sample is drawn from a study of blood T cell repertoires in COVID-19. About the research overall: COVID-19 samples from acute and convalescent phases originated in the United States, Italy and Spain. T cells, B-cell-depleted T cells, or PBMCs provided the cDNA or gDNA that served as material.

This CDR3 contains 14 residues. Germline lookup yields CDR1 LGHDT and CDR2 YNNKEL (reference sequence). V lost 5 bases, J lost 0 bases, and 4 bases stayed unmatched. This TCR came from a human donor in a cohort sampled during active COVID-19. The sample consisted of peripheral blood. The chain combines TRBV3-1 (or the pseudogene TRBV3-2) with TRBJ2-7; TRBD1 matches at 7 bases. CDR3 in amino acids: CASSARTGSYEQYF. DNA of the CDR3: TGTGCCAGCAGCGCCCGGACAGGCTCCTACGAGCAGTACTTC.